A single sample gave rise to the 14 T cell receptor beta chains below, sequenced in a study of identical twins. Using its own MiXCR run on the 5' RACE reads, TCRdb lists one record per CDR3 protein. The sample lists roughly 250,000 distinct CDR3 sequences, 5.5% to 7% occurring once. This same sample was also taken into another study, of yellow fever vaccine responses in identical twins.

Sequenced sample: memory (CD45RO+) T cells sorted from blood. The receptors come from a woman younger than 30 in good health.

Comment on this clonotype: A much larger clone is a single base away; this may be a read error. The rearrangement joins TRBV3-1 to TRBJ2-1, with D perhaps TRBD1 (6 bases). The CDR3 sequence is 12 residues long. CDR1 and CDR2 from the germline V gene are LGHDT and YNNKEL (reference sequence). The CDR3 bases are TGTGCCAGCAGCCCCAGGGGAGTTGAGCAGTCCTTC. It translates to CASSPRGVEQSF.

The rearrangement uses TRBV4-1 and TRBJ2-3; 7 nucleotides line up with TRBD2. Germline values: CDR1 MGHRA, CDR2 YSYEKL. The CDR3 is made up of 17 amino acids. Trimming cost V 0 bases and J 6 bases; bases outside gene matches: 12. The CDR3 DNA follows: TGCGCCAGCAGCCAAGAAATCGGCGGGGGTACGCGGGATACGCAGTATTTT. Its translation is CASSQEIGGGTRDTQYF.

Ten or more counts support this clonotype. V is TRBV4-2 and J is TRBJ1-2; D remains ambiguous. This CDR3 spans 14 amino acids. Germline V CDR1 and CDR2: LGHNA, YNFKEQ. V lost 1 base to trimming and J lost 0 bases, with 6 bases between them. The CDR3 DNA sequence: TGTGCCAGCAGCCAAGGGGGAGCTAACTATGGCTACACCTTC. The encoded protein is CASSQGGANYGYTF.

The CDR3 region is CASSVGVGTDTQYF. The CDR3 region has the DNA TGTGCCAGCAGCGTAGGTGTCGGCACAGATACGCAGTATTTT. This chain links TRBV9 with TRBJ2-3; the D is unclear. CDR3 length: 14 amino acids. Trimming pared 0 bases from V and 1 base from J, leaving 6 bases between. Germline values: CDR1 SGDLS, CDR2 YYNGEE.

The chain's CDR3 is CASSLYEGGYTEAFF. The CDR3, as DNA: TGTGCCAGCAGCTTGTATGAGGGCGGCTACACTGAAGCTTTCTTT. V and J are TRBV5-6 and TRBJ1-1; no definite D call. Germline values: CDR1 SGHDT, CDR2 YYEEEE. The CDR3 is 15 residues long. Trimming cost V 1 base and J 3 bases, with 13 bases left between them.

V gene TRBV14 combines with J gene TRBJ1-1; 9 bases align to TRBD1. From germline, CDR1 is SGHDN and CDR2 FVKESK. The trim removed 1 base at V and 11 bases at J, leaving 8 bases unmatched. The CDR3 is 14 residues long. The CDR3 here is CASSQAGTGYRAFF. The CDR3 DNA follows: TGTGCCAGCAGCCAAGCCGGGACAGGGTACAGGGCTTTCTTT.

This clonotype was counted between two and nine times. V usage is TRBV6-6 and J usage is TRBJ2-1; 7 bases are shared with TRBD2. There are 12 residues in the CDR3. Germline values: CDR1 MNHNY, CDR2 SVGAGI (reference sequence). V trimming: 11 bases; J trimming: 6 bases; junction bases outside the gene matches: 7. This chain's CDR3 is CAGGRGINEQFF. The CDR3 bases are TGTGCCGGAGGGAGGGGAATCAATGAGCAGTTCTTC.

This clonotype has at least ten counts. V gene TRBV9 combines with J gene TRBJ2-1, with 9 positions matching TRBD2. CDR3 length equals 14 residues. V lost 4 bases, J lost 7 bases, and 6 bases stayed unmatched. Germline V gene lookup returns CDR1 SGDLS and CDR2 YYNGEE. The CDR3 region is CASSPGLAYNEQFF. The CDR3 DNA is TGTGCCAGCAGCCCCGGACTAGCGTATAATGAGCAGTTCTTC.

This clonotype was seen ten or more times. V gene TRBV6-1 combines with J gene TRBJ1-6; D is unclear. This CDR3 is 13 amino acids long. V lost 10 bases to trimming and J lost 9 bases, with 16 bases between them. Germline CDR1 MNHNS, CDR2 SASEGT. CDR3 coding DNA: TGTGCCACCCGGCGAGATCCCAGTTCACCCCTCCACTTT. Translating it yields CATRRDPSSPLHF.

This clonotype was seen many times. The chain has TRBV7-8 and TRBJ2-7, with D hard to call. The V gene's germline CDR1 is SGHVS and CDR2 FQNEAQ. V lost 4 bases and J 4 bases, leaving 8 bases between the germline ends. The CDR3 totals 12 residues. The CDR3 DNA reads as TGTGCCAGCAGCTCACGGACGTACGAGCAGTACTTC. This codes for CASSSRTYEQYF.

The chain carries TRBV5-6 and TRBJ2-5; no firm D call. Trimming removed 2 bases from V and 5 bases from J, with 16 bases in between. This CDR3 region has 15 residues. The germline gives CDR1 SGHDT, CDR2 YYEEEE. The CDR3 reads CASSFEVIGLETQYF. The DNA of the CDR3 is TGTGCCAGCAGCTTCGAGGTGATCGGGTTGGAGACCCAGTACTTC.

Only a few counts were recorded for this clonotype. The rearrangement uses TRBV7-9 and TRBJ2-2; 9 nucleotides align to TRBD2. The CDR3 is 16 amino acids. The J segment lost 5 bases and the V segment lost 2 bases, leaving 6 bases of the junction unmatched. Germline CDR1 and CDR2: SEHNR and FQNEAQ (reference sequence). In nucleotides, the CDR3 is TGTGCCAGCAGCTTATTGACTAGCGGTTTAACCGGGGAGCTGTTTTTT. Residues: CASSLLTSGLTGELFF. Full variable domain (rest looked up from reference TRBV7-9 and TRBJ2-2): DTGVSQNPRHKITKRGQNVTFRCDPISEHNRLYWYRQTLGQGPEFLTYFQNEAQLEKSRLLSDRFSAERPKGSFSTLEIQRTEQGDSAMYLCASSLLTSGLTGELFFGEGSRLTVL.

V and J are TRBV14 and TRBJ2-3; TRBD1 aligns across 7 bases. Germline V gene data show CDR1 as SGHDN and CDR2 as FVKESK. The ends lost 4 bases at V and 2 bases at J; junction bases unmatched: 12. The CDR3 is made up of 17 amino acids. In DNA, the CDR3 is TGTGCCAGCAGCCTCGAGGGGGCCGGGCGAGCCACAGATACGCAGTATTTT. It specifies CASSLEGAGRATDTQYF.

This chain connects TRBV14 to TRBJ2-6; unclear D gene. This CDR3 is built from 15 residues. V lost 2 bases and J 0 bases, leaving 5 bases between the germline ends. From germline, CDR1 is SGHDN and CDR2 FVKESK. The CDR3 protein is CASSQQHSGANVLTF. The CDR3 coding sequence is TGTGCCAGCAGCCAACAACACTCTGGGGCCAACGTCCTGACTTTC.